These 20 T cell receptor beta chains were sequenced from one sample in a study of immune cell composition in non-small cell lung cancer. Data came from immunoSEQ multiplex PCR; TCRdb stores just in-frame clones and leaves some out. The sample records roughly 16,000 clones, over 70% being singletons. The normal lung sample lay at least 3 cm, and maximally far, from the tumour. Another study also made use of these data, one on CD4 T cells in lung cancer.

The specimen was non-adjacent lung tissue. The receptors here all came from a human donor with non-small cell lung cancer.

The genes are TRBV5-1 and TRBJ2-7, with 8 bases fitting TRBD1. V shed 4 bases and J 1 base; nucleotides not matched to a gene: 10. The CDR3 runs 16 residues. Germline V gene lookup returns CDR1 SGHRS and CDR2 YFSETQ. The CDR3 reads CASSPLSGTGSYEQYF. Here the CDR3 DNA reads TGCGCCAGCAGCCCCCTTTCCGGGACAGGTTCCTACGAGCAGTACTTC.

This chain joins TRBV30 and TRBJ1-4, with D unclear. CDR3 length: 11 amino acids. Germline CDR1 reads GTSNPN; CDR2 reads SVGIG (reference sequence). V was shortened by 4 bases and J by 3 bases, with 3 bases between the two germline ends. CDR3 nucleotide sequence: TGTGCCTGGAAGGCTAATGAAAAACTGTTTTTT. This encodes CAWKANEKLFF. Together with reference TRBV30 and TRBJ1-4, the CDR3 gives the full variable domain: SQTIHQWPATLVQPVGSPLSLECTVEGTSNPNLYWYRQAAGRGLQLLFYSVGIGQISSEVPQNLSASRPQDRQFILSSKKLLLSDSGFYLCAWKANEKLFFGSGTQLSVL.

In its sample, this clone was seen a few times. The chain links TRBV9 to TRBJ2-7, with 7 nucleotides matching TRBD1. Germline V lookup: CDR1 SGDLS, CDR2 YYNGEE. V lost 2 bases and J lost 0; bases outside the gene matches: 11. This CDR3 has 17 residues. In DNA form, the CDR3 reads TGTGCCAGCAGCGTTAGAGCCGGGACAGTTTTCTCCTACGAGCAGTACTTC. This encodes CASSVRAGTVFSYEQYF.

The chain couples TRBV4-2 to TRBJ1-1; D remains unclear. This CDR3 has 13 residues. Germline-derived CDR1 and CDR2 are LGHNA and YNFKEQ. Deletions cut 0 bases from V and 6 bases from J, with 8 bases between. CDR3 sequence: CASSQDGAAEAFF. For the CDR3, the DNA is TGTGCCAGCAGCCAAGATGGAGCGGCTGAAGCTTTCTTT.

The V gene is TRBV5-5, the J gene TRBJ2-5; TRBD2 matches at 16 bases. The CDR3 sequence is 17 residues long. Germline values: CDR1 SGHKS, CDR2 YYEKEE (reference sequence). Trimming took 4 bases from V and 5 from J; bases not matched to a gene: 8. CDR3 coding DNA: TGTGCCAGCAGCGCCGGGACTAGCGGGGGGGCACCGGAGACCCAGTACTTC. Its protein product is CASSAGTSGGAPETQYF. The variable domain in full, completed from reference TRBV5-5 and TRBJ2-5, reads DAGVTQSPTHLIKTRGQQVTLRCSPISGHKSVSWYQQVLGQGPQFIFQYYEKEERGRGNFPDRFSARQFPNYSSELNVNALLLGDSALYLCASSAGTSGGAPETQYFGPGTRLLVL.

This clone was seen a few times. The V call is TRBV11-2, the J call TRBJ1-1, with no clear D. The CDR3 sequence is 14 residues long. The ends were cut back, 7 bases at V and 2 bases at J, with 14 bases in the middle. CDR1 is SGHAT, CDR2 FQNNGV, per germline. CDR3 DNA sequence: TGTGCCAGCAACACCGACCGACACAACACTGAAGCTTTCTTT. Protein sequence: CASNTDRHNTEAFF. Full variable domain (outside the CDR3, taken from reference TRBV11-2 and TRBJ1-1): EAGVAQSPRYKIIEKRQSVAFWCNPISGHATLYWYQQILGQGPKLLIQFQNNGVVDDSQLPKDRFSAERLKGVDSTLKIQPAKLEDSAVYLCASNTDRHNTEAFFGQGTRLTVV.

The chain has TRBV9 and TRBJ2-1, with D maybe TRBD2 (5 bases). Trimming pared 3 bases from V and 7 bases from J, leaving 5 bases between. Germline loops: CDR1 SGDLS, CDR2 YYNGEE. The CDR3 runs to 11 residues. For the CDR3, the DNA is TGTGCCAGCAGCGAGCGGAATGAGCAGTTCTTC. Protein: CASSERNEQFF.

This chain joins TRBV11-1 and TRBJ2-3; D call uncertain. The CDR3 totals 11 residues. V shed 6 bases and J shed 2 bases, with 3 bases lying between them. CDR1 and CDR2 from the germline V gene are SGHAT and FQDESV (reference sequence). CDR3 bases: TGTGCCAGCAGGCTCACAGATACGCAGTATTTT. Translating gives CASRLTDTQYF. Full variable domain (missing parts from reference TRBV11-1 and TRBJ2-3): EAEVAQSPRYKITEKSQAVAFWCDPISGHATLYWYRQILGQGPELLVQFQDESVVDDSQLPKDRFSAERLKGVDSTLKIQPAELGDSAMYLCASRLTDTQYFGPGTRLTVL.

The V gene is TRBV6-4, the J gene TRBJ2-6; no clear D gene. Germline V gene sequence: CDR1 MRHNA, CDR2 SNTAGT. The CDR3 totals 15 residues. With 4 bases removed from V and 2 bases from J, the gap between germline ends came to 9 bases. The CDR3 DNA reads TGTGCCAGCAGTGCCAGTCATACTGGGGCCAACGTCCTGACTTTC. Translation gives CASSASHTGANVLTF.

This clone has more than one count but fewer than ten. The chain joins TRBV5-3 to TRBJ2-4; 7 bases are shared with TRBD2. TRBV5-3 qualifies as an ORF whose function is uncertain. V trimming: 7 bases; J trimming: 12 bases; junction bases outside the gene matches: 10. This CDR3 comprises 12 residues. The CDR3 bases are TGTGCCAGAGGGGGGGGTGAGAGGGCTCAGTACTTC. This encodes CARGGGERAQYF.

The rearrangement links TRBV7-7 to TRBJ2-5; no firm D call. This CDR3 has 13 residues. Germline CDR1 SSHAT, CDR2 FNYEAQ (reference sequence). V was clipped by 0 bases and J by 3 bases, with 5 bases between them. In DNA form, the CDR3 reads TGTGCCAGCAGCTTAGCCAGCAAAGAGACCCAGTACTTC. Amino acids: CASSLASKETQYF.

V and J are TRBV6-5 and TRBJ2-2; D unclear. Trimming took off 2 bases at V and 6 bases at J, with 16 bases between the two ends. The CDR3 is made up of 16 amino acids. Germline CDR1 is MNHEY and CDR2 is SVGAGI. In DNA, the CDR3 is TGTGCCAGCAGTTACGTCAAGAATTTTGGCCCCGGGGAGCTGTTTTTT. It specifies CASSYVKNFGPGELFF.

The genes are TRBV5-1 and TRBJ2-2; 10 bases are shared with TRBD1. Germline-derived CDR1 and CDR2 are SGHRS and YFSETQ. There are 16 residues in the CDR3. V was clipped by 5 bases and J by 5 bases; unmatched bases: 9. CDR3 in DNA: TGCGCCAGCAGGGCCGAGACAGGGGGCTGGACCGGGGAGCTGTTTTTT. Protein product: CASRAETGGWTGELFF.

The CDR3 here is CSVGIDNGFGGYTF. The DNA of the CDR3 is TGCAGCGTTGGTATTGATAACGGTTTCGGTGGCTACACCTTC. The chain combines TRBV29-1 with TRBJ1-2; D is unresolved. The CDR3 loop spans 14 amino acids. Trimming pared 4 bases from V and 7 bases from J, leaving 19 bases between. Germline V gene sequence: CDR1 SQVTM, CDR2 ANQGSEA.

The V gene is TRBV6-5, the J gene TRBJ1-6; tentative D call: TRBD1 (5 bases). Germline CDR1 and CDR2: MNHEY and SVGAGI. This CDR3 has 15 residues. Trimming took off 8 bases at V and 4 bases at J, with 15 bases between the two ends. The CDR3 reads CASQKTRQYNSPLHF. Here the CDR3 DNA reads TGTGCCAGCCAGAAAACCCGACAGTATAATTCACCCCTCCACTTT.

The V and J genes are TRBV5-4 and TRBJ1-4, with D perhaps matching TRBD1 (6 bases). This CDR3 region has 14 residues. The V gene's germline CDR1 is SGHNT and CDR2 YYREEE (reference sequence). V lost 2 bases, J lost 2 bases, and 7 bases lay in between. CDR3 nucleotides: TGTGCCAGCAGCTTAGGGGGGACTAATGAAAAACTGTTTTTT. Amino acid sequence: CASSLGGTNEKLFF. Drawing the rest from reference TRBV5-4 and TRBJ1-4, the complete variable domain is ETGVTQSPTHLIKTRGQQVTLRCSSQSGHNTVSWYQQALGQGPQFIFQYYREEENGRGNFPPRFSGLQFPNYSSELNVNALELDDSALYLCASSLGGTNEKLFFGSGTQLSVL.

The J gene is TRBJ2-1, the V gene TRBV19; 12 nucleotides line up with TRBD2. The CDR3 loop spans 16 amino acids. Germline CDR1 is LNHDA and CDR2 is SQIVND (reference sequence). The ends lost 7 bases at V and 7 bases at J; junction bases unmatched: 11. In DNA, the CDR3 is TGTGCCAGTACCCCATGGGCTAGCGGGGGGGGAAATGAGCAGTTCTTC. Encoded protein: CASTPWASGGGNEQFF.

Here the CDR3 DNA reads TGTGCCAGCAGCTCAATTGCCGGCTCTGGCTACACCTTC. As protein: CASSSIAGSGYTF. V gene TRBV11-2 combines with J gene TRBJ1-2; D gene unclear. With 4 bases removed from V and 7 bases from J, the gap between germline ends came to 13 bases. The CDR3 runs to 13 residues. Germline V gene sequence: CDR1 SGHAT, CDR2 FQNNGV. The full variable domain, completed using reference TRBV11-2 and TRBJ1-2, is EAGVAQSPRYKIIEKRQSVAFWCNPISGHATLYWYQQILGQGPKLLIQFQNNGVVDDSQLPKDRFSAERLKGVDSTLKIQPAKLEDSAVYLCASSSIAGSGYTFGSGTRLTVV.

V and J are TRBV30 and TRBJ2-5; TRBD2 aligns across 8 bases. Germline lookup yields CDR1 GTSNPN and CDR2 SVGIG (reference sequence). CDR3 size: 15 residues. V shed 2 bases, J shed 1 base, and the junction held 6 bases outside the gene matches. For the CDR3, the DNA is TGTGCCTGGAGTTCTTTAGCGGGACCCCAAGAGACCCAGTACTTC. Encoded protein: CAWSSLAGPQETQYF.

The chain has TRBV5-6 and TRBJ1-5; D ambiguous. Germline V gives CDR1 SGHDT, CDR2 YYEEEE. This CDR3 spans 16 amino acids. V was trimmed by 2 bases and J by 3 bases, leaving 15 bases between them. CDR3 DNA: TGTGCCAGCAGCTTTGGACGGGAAGACCCCAATCAGCCCCAGCATTTT. Amino acid sequence: CASSFGREDPNQPQHF.